The 28 T cell receptor beta chains listed next were all sequenced from one sample in a study of CD8+ T cells in alopecia areata (dated by TCRdb to the late 2010s). The library was made by the immunoSEQ multiplex PCR assay. For TCR sequencing, RNA was extracted from every sample and reverse transcribed into cDNA to serve as template. Here the immuneACCESS table is served through TCRdb, limited to in-frame sequences with V and J called. Missing clones are a known gap in these copies; in checked studies unresolved V genes cover under half, and the rest lacks a known reason. The sample yields more than 150,000 clones; approximately 51% were counted once. The top ten constitute about 9.5% of the sample. What the treatment or condition label conveys for this sample: oral pan-JAK inhibitor, 5-10 mg twice daily. The source material was CD8+ T cells sorted from blood, sampled between weeks 51 and 54, from a patient treated with tofacitinib. The receptors stem from a human donor with alopecia areata.

This clone has a handful of counts. This sequence joins TRBV19 and TRBJ1-2, with 7 positions matching TRBD1. Germline V gene data show CDR1 as LNHDA and CDR2 as SQIVND (reference sequence). The V segment lost 3 bases and the J segment 1 base; nucleotides outside the gene matches: 5. The CDR3 has 15 residues. The chain's CDR3 is CASSISDRVNYGYTF. CDR3 coding DNA: TGTGCCAGTAGTATCTCCGACAGGGTTAACTATGGCTACACCTTC.

In its sample, this clone was seen once. The gene calls are TRBV5-6 and TRBJ2-5; no definite D call. The CDR3 covers 15 residues. Trimming cost V 0 bases and J 4 bases, with 13 bases left between them. CDR1 and CDR2 (germline): SGHDT, YYEEEE. CDR3 region: CASSLDGIAGETQYF. The DNA for the CDR3 is TGTGCCAGCAGCTTGGATGGTATAGCTGGAGAGACCCAGTACTTC. Drawing the rest from reference TRBV5-6 and TRBJ2-5, the complete variable domain is DAGVTQSPTHLIKTRGQQVTLRCSPKSGHDTVSWYQQALGQGPQFIFQYYEEEERQRGNFPDRFSGHQFPNYSSELNVNALLLGDSALYLCASSLDGIAGETQYFGPGTRLLVL.

The genes are TRBV6-5 and TRBJ1-6; D gene ambiguous. V shed 4 bases and J shed 7 bases, with 11 bases lying between them. The germline V gene has CDR1 MNHEY and CDR2 SVGAGI. The CDR3 extends over 14 amino acids. The CDR3 DNA reads TGTGCCAGCAGTTCCGGGTCCGAAAATTCACCCCTCCACTTT. This translates into CASSSGSENSPLHF.

This clone was found a few times. The rearrangement links TRBV7-9 to TRBJ2-1; TRBD2 aligns across 9 bases. Germline CDR1 SEHNR, CDR2 FQNEAQ (reference sequence). J was trimmed by 7 bases and V by 3 bases; bases with no gene match: 10. The CDR3 totals 16 residues. In DNA form, the CDR3 reads TGTGCCAGCAGCTTCCTAGCGGGGAGGGGCGGGAATGAGCAGTTCTTC. Amino acid sequence: CASSFLAGRGGNEQFF.

This chain joins TRBV30 and TRBJ2-3; weak D call: TRBD2 (5 bases). Germline CDR1 and CDR2: GTSNPN and SVGIG (reference sequence). The CDR3 is made up of 12 amino acids. With 2 bases removed from V and 6 bases from J, the gap between germline ends came to 9 bases. The CDR3 DNA follows: TGTGCCTGGAGTCCCCCGGGGGATACGCAGTATTTT. This translates into CAWSPPGDTQYF.

This clone was observed a few times. The chain couples TRBV25-1 to TRBJ2-1; tentative D call: TRBD1 (5 bases). Trimming took off 8 bases at V and 1 base at J, with 9 bases between the two ends. CDR3 length: 13 amino acids. CDR1 is MGHDK and CDR2 is SYGVNS in the germline V gene. The CDR3: CASERGSYNEQFF. CDR3 DNA: TGTGCCAGCGAAAGGGGTTCCTACAATGAGCAGTTCTTC.

The chain recombines TRBV27 with TRBJ2-3; 12 bases line up with TRBD1. V lost 3 bases to trimming and J lost 6 bases; unmatched junction nucleotides: 19. CDR3 length: 20 residues. Germline CDR1 is MNHEY and CDR2 is SMNVEV (reference sequence). The CDR3 is CASSLVPAPGQGAARDTQYF. As DNA, the CDR3 is TGTGCCAGCAGTTTGGTGCCGGCGCCGGGACAGGGGGCCGCCCGGGATACGCAGTATTTT.

In its sample, this clone was seen a few times. The CDR3 coding sequence is TGTGCCAGCAGCGGGGACGATGAAAAACTGTTTTTT. Amino acids: CASSGDDEKLFF. The V call is TRBV7-9, the J call TRBJ1-4; TRBD1 is a possible D gene (5 bases). CDR3 length equals 12 residues. Germline CDR1 reads SEHNR; CDR2 reads FQNEAQ (reference sequence). The germline V and J ends were trimmed by 5 bases and 6 bases, with 7 bases remaining between them.

This chain uses TRBV20-1 with TRBJ1-1, with D hard to call. V lost 3 bases and J lost 3, with 2 bases in between. The CDR3 extends over 10 amino acids. Germline CDR1 is DFQATT and CDR2 is SNEGSKA (reference sequence). This CDR3 reads CSARYTEAFF. The CDR3 DNA sequence: TGCAGTGCTAGGTACACTGAAGCTTTCTTT.

This rearrangement joins TRBV13 to TRBJ1-2; TRBD1 matches at 8 bases. J lost 3 bases, V lost 1 base, and 4 bases had no gene match. The length of the CDR3 is 15 residues. The germline V gene has CDR1 PRHDT and CDR2 FYEKMQ (reference sequence). CDR3 bases: TGTGCCAGCAGCTTAGAGACAGGGGTCGACTATGGCTACACCTTC. This codes for CASSLETGVDYGYTF.

This sequence joins TRBV30 and TRBJ2-5, with 9 bases aligning to TRBD2. The CDR3 covers 15 residues. Per germline, CDR1 GTSNPN and CDR2 SVGIG (reference sequence). V trimming: 4 bases; J trimming: 4 bases; junction bases outside the gene matches: 10. CDR3 protein: CAWNLAGTDGETQYF. As DNA, the CDR3 is TGTGCCTGGAATCTAGCGGGGACTGATGGAGAGACCCAGTACTTC.

This clone has a handful of counts. The chain links TRBV6-5 to TRBJ1-5; D is perhaps TRBD1 (5 bases). Trimming took off 5 bases at V and 7 bases at J, with 15 bases between the two ends. CDR1 MNHEY and CDR2 SVGAGI come from the germline V gene. CDR3 length equals 14 residues. Here the CDR3 DNA reads TGTGCCAGCAGTCTAGGAGCGGAGGGGCAGCCCCAGCATTTT. This sequence encodes CASSLGAEGQPQHF.

This clone was observed a few times. This rearrangement joins TRBV4-2 to TRBJ1-1; 7 nucleotides agree with TRBD1. The V and J ends lost 5 bases and 7 bases, in that order; junction bases with no gene match: 4. The CDR3 totals 12 residues. Germline CDR1 LGHNA, CDR2 YNFKEQ. CDR3 region: CASSVGTVEAFF. The CDR3 bases are TGTGCCAGCAGCGTAGGGACAGTTGAAGCTTTCTTT.

The J gene is TRBJ2-1, the V gene TRBV9; D might be TRBD1 (5 bases). Germline V gene data show CDR1 as SGDLS and CDR2 as YYNGEE. CDR3 length equals 14 residues. V shed 3 bases and J shed 3 bases, with 10 bases lying between them. CDR3 nucleotide sequence: TGTGCCAGCAGCGGCAGGGTCGGCTACAATGAGCAGTTCTTC. This sequence encodes CASSGRVGYNEQFF.

The chain carries TRBV5-4 and TRBJ1-2, with D possibly TRBD1 on 6 matching bases. The V and J ends lost 4 bases and 4 bases respectively, with 17 bases between them. Per germline, CDR1 SGHNT and CDR2 YYREEE (reference sequence). The CDR3 spans 15 residues. Written as DNA, the CDR3 is TGTGCCAGCAGCCGGGGAGCGGACAGTCTCTATGGCTACACCTTC. Translation gives CASSRGADSLYGYTF.

The chain links TRBV10-3 to TRBJ1-1; perhaps TRBD1 as D (6 bases). Germline CDR1 is ENHRY and CDR2 is SYGVKD. Trimming removed 4 bases at V and 3 bases at J, with 9 bases between. This CDR3 contains 13 residues. In DNA form, the CDR3 reads TGTGCCATCAGTGGGAACAGGGACACTGAAGCTTTCTTT. Encoded protein: CAISGNRDTEAFF.

The chain carries TRBV4-3 and TRBJ1-1; 8 bases align to TRBD1. The germline V gene has CDR1 LGHNA and CDR2 YSLEER. This CDR3 contains 14 residues. V was clipped by 6 bases and J by 4 bases; unmatched bases: 7. In DNA form, the CDR3 reads TGCGCCAGCAGTCCGGGACAGGTTCCCACTGAAGCTTTCTTT. Translation: CASSPGQVPTEAFF.

This clone has just a few counts. This chain connects TRBV29-1 to TRBJ2-7, with D perhaps given as TRBD1 or TRBD2 (5 bases each). V was trimmed by 4 bases and J by 3 bases, leaving 7 bases between them. The CDR3 extends over 11 amino acids. Germline CDR1 SQVTM, CDR2 ANQGSEA. CDR3 in amino acids: CSVAGGYEQYF. CDR3 sequence (DNA): TGCAGCGTTGCTGGGGGCTACGAGCAGTACTTC.

The J gene is TRBJ1-1, the V gene TRBV15, with D uncertain. Germline V gene sequence: CDR1 LNHNV, CDR2 YYDKDF (reference sequence). The CDR3 runs to 13 residues. Trimming removed 1 base at V and 1 base at J, with 4 bases between. The chain's CDR3 is CATSRAQNTEAFF. The CDR3 DNA reads as TGTGCCACCAGCAGAGCCCAGAACACTGAAGCTTTCTTT. The whole variable domain, remainder taken from reference TRBV15 and TRBJ1-1, is DAMVIQNPRYQVTQFGKPVTLSCSQTLNHNVMYWYQQKSSQAPKLLFHYYDKDFNNEADTPDNFQSRRPNTSFCFLDIRSPGLGDTAMYLCATSRAQNTEAFFGQGTRLTVV.

This clone was seen only a few times. The gene calls are TRBV11-2 and TRBJ2-3; the D gene is possibly TRBD2 (6 bases). From germline, CDR1 is SGHAT and CDR2 FQNNGV. Trimming took 0 bases from V and 1 from J, leaving 11 bases between them. CDR3 length equals 16 residues. The DNA of the CDR3 is TGTGCCAGCAGCTTAGAGGGCGGGGCGGGCACAGATACGCAGTATTTT. Translation gives CASSLEGGAGTDTQYF. Full variable domain (rest looked up from reference TRBV11-2 and TRBJ2-3): EAGVAQSPRYKIIEKRQSVAFWCNPISGHATLYWYQQILGQGPKLLIQFQNNGVVDDSQLPKDRFSAERLKGVDSTLKIQPAKLEDSAVYLCASSLEGGAGTDTQYFGPGTRLTVL.

J is TRBJ2-7 and V is TRBV6-5, with 8 bases matching TRBD1. Germline V CDR1 and CDR2: MNHEY, SVGAGI. CDR3 size: 14 residues. The trim removed 5 bases at V and 7 bases at J, leaving 10 bases unmatched. The CDR3 region is CASSPYQGAQEQYF. DNA of the CDR3: TGTGCCAGCAGTCCATACCAGGGGGCTCAAGAGCAGTACTTC.

This clone appeared once. The chain is built from TRBV7-9 and TRBJ2-5; D is unresolved. CDR1 and CDR2 from the germline V gene are SEHNR and FQNEAQ (reference sequence). The V and J ends lost 2 bases and 5 bases respectively, with 9 bases between them. The CDR3 runs to 13 residues. CDR3 sequence reads: CASSLPGVETQYF. CDR3 bases: TGTGCCAGCAGCTTACCCGGAGTCGAGACCCAGTACTTC.

This clone has more than one count but fewer than ten. The CDR3 nucleotides are TGTGCCAGCCGGACAGGGATGTCCGGGGAGCTGTTTTTT. It translates to CASRTGMSGELFF. The chain combines TRBV13 with TRBJ2-2, with TRBD1 matching over 8 bases. The CDR3 is 13 residues long. CDR1 and CDR2 (germline): PRHDT, FYEKMQ (reference sequence). V was clipped by 8 bases and J by 6 bases; unmatched bases: 5. Full variable domain (outside the CDR3, taken from reference TRBV13 and TRBJ2-2): AAGVIQSPRHLIKEKRETATLKCYPIPRHDTVYWYQQGPGQDPQFLISFYEKMQSDKGSIPDRFSAQQFSDYHSELNMSSLELGDSALYFCASRTGMSGELFFGEGSRLTVL.

V is TRBV2 and J is TRBJ1-5; 7 bases fit TRBD1. The germline V gene has CDR1 SNHLY and CDR2 FYNNEI. The V and J ends lost 8 bases and 6 bases, in that order; junction bases with no gene match: 7. The CDR3 length is 13 residues. The DNA of the CDR3 is TGTGCCAGCGGGACAGCCCGTTTTCAGCCCCAGCATTTT. It is translated as CASGTARFQPQHF.

The chain combines TRBV7-2 with TRBJ2-1; D uncertain. Germline V gene data show CDR1 as SGHTA and CDR2 as FQGNSA. V was shortened by 5 bases and J by 0 bases, with 8 bases between the two germline ends. The CDR3 runs to 14 residues. This CDR3 is CASSPSSSYNEQFF. CDR3 nucleotides: TGTGCCAGCAGCCCCTCAAGCTCCTACAATGAGCAGTTCTTC.

As for this clone: Within the sample, other DNA sequences also encode this same CDR3. The V and J genes are TRBV29-1 and TRBJ1-1; no clear D. Trimming pared 6 bases from V and 1 base from J, leaving 6 bases between. Per germline, CDR1 SQVTM and CDR2 ANQGSEA. This CDR3 spans 11 amino acids. This chain's CDR3 is CSVAENTEAFF. The CDR3 bases are TGCAGCGTAGCAGAGAACACTGAAGCTTTCTTT.

About this clone: At the DNA level, this CDR3 is encoded by other sequences in the same sample as well. This chain connects TRBV30 to TRBJ1-1; a weak D match, TRBD1 (5 bases). The V end was cut by 1 base, the J end by 2 bases, with 8 bases between. CDR3 size: 13 residues. Germline assignment: CDR1 GTSNPN and CDR2 SVGIG (reference sequence). The CDR3 loop reads CAWSATGNTEAFF. The CDR3 DNA reads as TGTGCCTGGAGTGCCACAGGAAACACTGAAGCTTTCTTT.

CDR3 nucleotides: TGTGCCAGCAGCGTAGAGGATGGGGGGAATGAGCAGTTCTTC. The encoded protein is CASSVEDGGNEQFF. The rearrangement uses TRBV9 and TRBJ2-1; the D gene is possibly TRBD2 (6 bases). This CDR3 contains 14 residues. Deletions cut 0 bases from V and 7 bases from J, with 11 bases between. Germline-derived CDR1 and CDR2 are SGDLS and YYNGEE.